The clone carrying this T cell receptor (beta chain) was detected ten times or more. The record originates from a study of early T cells in non-severe SARS-CoV-2 infection. Attachment of unique molecular identifiers to individual cDNA molecules was performed. Each CDR3 protein is one row after TCRdb ran MiXCR on the 5' RACE reads. The sample shows roughly 97,000 distinct CDR3 sequences, approximately 10% of them seen only once. Between the trimmed V and J ends, which lost 4 bases and 7 bases, there was a span of 18 bases. The CDR3 runs 16 residues. Germline lookup yields CDR1 SGHRS and CDR2 YFSETQ. This receptor was obtained from an adult who was a healthcare worker with PCR-confirmed SARS-CoV-2 infection or an uninfected control (not recorded which). J is TRBJ1-6 and V is TRBV5-1; possibly TRBD1 for D (5 bases). Here the sequenced sample was whole blood, taken at baseline. The CDR3 spells CASSVGGGIANSPLHF. The DNA for the CDR3 is TGCGCCAGCAGCGTCGGCGGGGGTATAGCAAATTCACCCCTCCACTTT.